This T cell receptor (beta chain) was identified during a study of blood T cell repertoires in COVID-19 (dated by TCRdb to about 2020). About the investigation overall: Collaborator samples came from the United States, Italy and Spain and covered acute and convalescent phases of COVID-19. The prospective study material was composed of cDNA or gDNA derived from T cells, B-cell-depleted T cells, or PBMCs. The dataset comprised deeply sampled blood TCRbeta repertoires from subjects exposed to, actively infected with, or recovered from COVID-19. The repertoires were released in a freely available public database meant as a resource for research on the immune response to SARS-CoV-2. Samples were obtained from the ongoing ImmuneRACE study (first 160 participants) and from approximately 1,200 subjects provided by 6 global collaborators. Nearly every sample came with metadata listing a de-identified subject ID, COVID-19 status, age in years and sex. Where available, HLA class I and class II types were taken from metadata supplied by the sample provider and were not determined by assay-based typing. What the work shows at the level of the full study, not this receptor alone: The amount of clinical and demographic metadata varied by source and participant and was provided uncurated.

The collaborating institutions used their own protocols to collect whole blood in K2EDTA tubes. For TCRbeta analysis, collaborators shipped samples as frozen whole blood, isolated PBMCs, or DNA extracted from either of those sample types. TCRbeta CDR3 regions were amplified from genomic DNA by means of the immunoSEQ Assay, a bias-controlled multiplex PCR. As for the authors' bioinformatics: Within the assay, amplification of reference gene primers was used to estimate how many nucleated cells each sample contained. Sequence reads were collapsed and filtered to measure the absolute abundance of every unique TCRbeta CDR3 rearrangement. For each sample, productive Simpson clonality was calculated as the square root of Simpson's diversity index across productive rearrangements. As stored in TCRdb, this immuneACCESS dataset retains in-frame rearrangements with V and J assigned. A fraction of the clones does not appear; measured against another copy, unresolved V genes explain less than half of the discrepancy, and the remainder lacks a known reason. That table gives V, J and clone size, and the DNA gave D and trimming. The sample includes fewer than 70,000 clones, with about 85% observed a single time. Roughly 8.4% of the sample lies in the top ten.

V has 4 bases trimmed and J has 0 bases trimmed; junction bases matching no gene number 11. Reading the germline V gene gives CDR1 LGHNA and CDR2 YNFKEQ. The cysteine opens and the phenylalanine closes a CDR3 of 17 amino acids. Only CDR3 DNA is held: 51 bases, read in frame from base 1. On this clone: Its target antigen remains unknown. No per-base quality is available; no much larger clone lies one base away.

This TCR came from a woman aged 70 to 79 with active COVID-19. Sequenced: peripheral blood. The chain is made from TRBV4-2 and TRBJ2-5; 7 middle bases align to TRBD2. Here the CDR3 is given as CASSLTSSGRNQETQYF. The DNA is TGTGCCAGCAGCCTCACCTCTAGCGGAAGGAACCAAGAGACCCAGTACTTC.